This T cell receptor beta chain was documented in a study of regulatory T cells in long-lasting Graves disease. Study information: Graves' patients diagnosed newly had used antithyroid drugs under 3 months. The study, taken as a whole, reports: Graves' patients with persistent disease showed TCR diversity lower than patients newly diagnosed.

Time point denoted: newly diagnosed GD, antithyroid drugs for less than 3 months. Following extraction of RNA from PBMCs, that RNA was used to make the TCR library. The authors diagnosed Graves' disease using American Thyroid Association guidelines. iRepertoire HTBI primers and Arm-PCR of CDR3 regions built TCR beta libraries. Via MiXCR, TCRdb re-called the multiplex PCR reads, giving one row per CDR3 protein. The data contain about 470,000 distinct CDR3 sequences, under 15% of them singletons. A few counts support this clonotype. What it binds is unknown. CDR1 and CDR2 from the germline V gene are DFQATT and SNEGSKA (reference sequence). The germline V and J ends were trimmed by 5 bases and 3 bases, with 22 bases remaining between them. The CDR3 covers 17 residues. The data were also submitted as part of a second study, on T cells in Graves' hyperthyroidism and ophthalmopathy. As reported in that work: With the HTBI primer set, the TCR CDR3 went through a first round of RT-PCR.

The TCR was taken from a woman in her twenties or thirties with Graves disease. The starting material was peripheral blood mononuclear cells (PBMCs), obtained at new diagnosis, from a patient treated with antithyroid drugs. The chain has TRBV20-1 and TRBJ1-4; TRBD1 might be the D (5 bases). CDR3 in amino acids: CSAPYRQNSPPNEKLFF. CDR3 in DNA: TGCAGTGCTCCCTACCGACAGAATTCCCCCCCTAATGAAAAACTGTTTTTT.